The TCR beta chain described here comes from a study of beta chain features in type 1 diabetes. This CDR3 comprises 15 residues. The junction had 6 bases not matched to a gene; V was cut back by 0 bases and J by 6 bases. Germline CDR1 reads GTSNPN; CDR2 reads SVGIG (reference sequence). This clone was counted a few times. Reverse transcribing all isolated RNA meant expressed TCRB transcripts were sequenced. Assay: immunoSEQ multiplex PCR; the TCRdb copy retains only in-frame clones and omits some. The data contain under 450,000 clones, roughly 14% of them singletons. The specimen was naive CD4+ T cells from blood. This TCR came from a man aged 30 to 45 in good health. The V and J genes are TRBV30 and TRBJ1-4; TRBD1 agrees at 8 bases. The CDR3 sequence is CAWSVPAGGHEKLFF. The DNA of the CDR3 is TGTGCCTGGAGTGTACCGGCAGGGGGCCATGAAAAACTGTTTTTT.